Below are 6 T cell receptor beta chains sequenced from a single sample in a study of identical twins. TCRdb reprocessed the 5' RACE reads via MiXCR and lists one record per CDR3 protein. The repertoire consists of approximately 1.8 million distinct CDR3 sequences, with around 29% occurring once and the leading ten covering about 0.25%. What was sequenced was cord blood. The source is a newborn girl in good health.

This clonotype was detected a few times. The chain links TRBV27 to TRBJ1-2; 10 bases line up with TRBD1. There are 15 residues in the CDR3. V dropped 4 bases and J dropped 3; count of bases not matched to a gene: 5. Germline V gene sequence: CDR1 MNHEY, CDR2 SMNVEV (reference sequence). CDR3 amino acids: CASSSQGQGHYGYTF. In DNA, the CDR3 is TGTGCCAGCAGTTCCCAGGGACAGGGGCACTATGGCTACACCTTC.

This clonotype has just a few counts. V gene TRBV9 combines with J gene TRBJ1-2, with D maybe TRBD1 (6 bases). The CDR3 is made up of 15 amino acids. The germline CDR1 and CDR2 sequences are SGDLS and YYNGEE. V lost 1 base and J 6 bases, leaving 16 bases between the germline ends. For the CDR3, the DNA is TGTGCCAGCAGCGTATCCTCGACAGGTGCAGATGGCTACACCTTC. Amino acids: CASSVSSTGADGYTF.

As for this clonotype: Possible read error: a much larger clone is one base away. J is TRBJ2-1 and V is TRBV2, with D unresolved. Gene TRBJ2-7 matches the end of the DNA better, so the J call may be wrong. The CDR3 has 11 residues. Germline CDR1 is SNHLY and CDR2 is FYNNEI. The CDR3 sequence: CASCTYNEQYF. The CDR3 DNA reads TGTGCCAGCTGTACCTACAATGAGCAGTACTTC.

The chain links TRBV5-1 to TRBJ2-5, with D tentatively TRBD1 (5 bases). Germline V gene sequence: CDR1 SGHRS, CDR2 YFSETQ. Trimming left V 4 bases short and J 3 bases short, with 13 bases between. The CDR3 consists of 14 residues. CDR3 nucleotides: TGCGCCAGCAGCGTCCAGGGTGCGGAAGAGACCCAGTACTTC. This encodes CASSVQGAEETQYF.

The rearrangement uses TRBV5-1 and TRBJ2-1, with D perhaps matching TRBD1 or TRBD2 (6 bases each). The germline CDR1 and CDR2 sequences are SGHRS and YFSETQ. V was clipped by 5 bases and J by 2 bases, with 14 bases between them. This CDR3 is built from 15 residues. In DNA, the CDR3 is TGCGCCAGCAGTTGGGGGGCCTTCCCCTACAATGAGCAGTTCTTC. Amino acids: CASSWGAFPYNEQFF.

The rearrangement joins TRBV9 to TRBJ2-5; D is unresolved. CDR1 is SGDLS and CDR2 is YYNGEE in the germline V gene. The germline V and J ends were trimmed by 3 bases and 11 bases, with 23 bases remaining between them. The CDR3 spans 15 residues. This chain's CDR3 is CASSATNLDRNEQYF. The CDR3 DNA reads as TGTGCCAGCAGCGCCACCAACCTAGACCGCAATGAGCAGTACTTC. Looking up the rest from reference TRBV9 and TRBJ2-5 gives the full variable domain: DSGVTQTPKHLITATGQRVTLRCSPRSGDLSVYWYQQSLDQGLQFLIQYYNGEERAKGNILERFSAQQFPDLHSELNLSSLELGDSALYFCASSATNLDRNEQYFGPGTRLLVL.